This T cell receptor beta chain was sequenced for a study of identical twins. Study-wide results and caveats: Insertions were fewer in abundant cord blood beta clonotypes, whereas memory repertoires showed none of this pattern.

TCRdb fed the 5' RACE reads into MiXCR, producing one record per CDR3 protein. In the table there are approximately 190,000 distinct CDR3 sequences, less than 20% of which are singletons. All donors were healthy, and all were Caucasian. V gave up 8 bases and J gave up 5 bases; unmatched junction bases: 13. This CDR3 region has 16 residues. CDR1 is MNHEY, CDR2 SMNVEV, per germline (reference sequence). On this clonotype itself: Its antigen is not known.

These same data were also listed under a study on T cells expressing NK-cell markers. From that study: Obtained from sorted CD3+CD56+NKG2C+, CD3+CD56+NKG2C- and CD3+CD56-NKG2C+ T cells were the TCR beta repertoires. A few of the donors also had these clonotypes leading their CD3+CD56-NKG2C+ fraction.

The receptor was isolated from a woman under 30 in good health. The specimen sequenced was CD8+ T cells sorted from blood. The chain links TRBV27 to TRBJ2-4; 9 bases are a match to TRBD2. CDR3 bases: TGTGCCAGCCGAGTGAAGGTAGCGGGAGTTCAAAACATTCAGTACTTC. The encoded protein is CASRVKVAGVQNIQYF.